This T cell receptor (beta chain) was profiled in a study of response to subunit inactivated influenza vaccine (dated by TCRdb to the late 2010s). Background on the whole study: Deep quantitative profiling of the T cell receptor repertoire was used in the study to follow responses to a trivalent subunit inactivated influenza vaccine. What the study reported, not specific to this receptor: The authors suggested that each seasonal influenza vaccination may recruit only a limited number of new T cells.

This clonotype was observed at least ten times. The antigen it recognizes is unknown. No clone much larger than this one lies a single base away; base qualities are absent. CDR1 and CDR2 are read off the germline V gene (reference sequence) as SGHKS and YYEKEE. The CDR3 covers 16 residues, taking in both the cysteine and the phenylalanine. The entry retains the CDR3 DNA only, 48 bases that are in frame from base 1. Clipping removes 4 bases from V and 0 bases from J, with 9 as the unmatched junction base count. Receptor libraries were prepared by RT-PCR. Sequencer: Illumina HiSeq 2500. TCRdb handled the public reads itself, with Q25 trimming in fastp and clone calling in MiXCR, and kept productive beta chains. Identical CDR3 proteins give one entry, which carries the most common genes and DNA. The sample data list about 300,000 distinct CDR3 sequences, and 20% to 25% of these were observed just once. The ten largest clones represent about 9.4% of the sample.

This specimen consisted of PBMCs from blood, obtained approximately 20 months after vaccination. This TCR derives from a man in his fifties or sixties who received an inactivated influenza vaccine. Donor details come from another sample of the same person, matched by shared clones. The rearrangement combines TRBV5-5 with TRBJ1-1; 7 junctional bases match TRBD1. The DNA is as follows: TGTGCCAGCAGCCCACGGACAGGACAGATGAACACTGAAGCTTTCTTT. This yields the protein CASSPRTGQMNTEAFF.